This paragraph covers one T cell receptor beta chain sequence. Its antigen is currently unknown. The data were obtained in a study of Graves' ophthalmopathy and Graves' hyperthyroidism. Points from the study as a whole: With 70.59% sensitivity and about 74% specificity, the model predicted ophthalmopathy progression.

RNA transcripts yielded amplified TCR beta CDR3 regions. The authors performed first-round RT-PCR with HTBI primers and then a second-round multiplex PCR. TCRdb recomputed calls from the multiplex PCR reads with MiXCR, one row per CDR3 protein. The sample includes around 660,000 distinct CDR3 sequences, over 40% of them seen just once. This clonotype originated in an adult man with Graves' ophthalmopathy. The specimen was peripheral blood.

In DNA, the CDR3 is TGTGCCAGTTGTGACGGGGGGAACCTTTCGCCCCTCCACTTT. Translated, it gives CASCDGGNLSPLHF. The chain carries TRBV19 and TRBJ1-6; D perhaps matches TRBD1 (5 bases). The V end lost 8 bases, the J end lost 13 bases, and 21 bases lay between the germline ends. This CDR3 contains 14 residues. CDR1 LNHDA and CDR2 SQIVND come from the germline V gene (reference sequence).